Each of the 30 T cell receptor beta chains below was sequenced from the same sample in a study of CD8 T cells in ankylosing spondylitis (dated by TCRdb to about 2017). No antigens are known for them. Library preparation used 5' RACE. The sample was run on an Illumina HiSeq 2500. Through fastp at Q25 and MiXCR, TCRdb rebuilt clones from the public reads, retaining in-frame beta chains. Duplicate CDR3 protein sequences are folded into a single record with the most common DNA and genes. This sample comprises approximately 550,000 distinct CDR3 sequences, over 9.5% of them detected only once. The top ten constitute approximately 6.2% of the sample. Overall study results and their limits: Blood from ankylosing spondylitis patients appeared to be characterized by a TCR beta motif made up of about 8 highly homologous amino acid variants.

The sequencing input was blood, either unsorted or a sorted T cell fraction (not recorded which). Receptor source: a male donor with ankylosing spondylitis.

The chain recombines TRBV5-5 with TRBJ2-5; 12 nucleotides match TRBD2. The junction had 3 bases not matched to a gene; V was cut back by 4 bases and J by 2 bases. The CDR3 is 15 amino acids. In germline, CDR1 is SGHKS, CDR2 YYEKEE (reference sequence). The CDR3 loop reads CASSRLAGDQETQYF. In DNA form, the CDR3 reads TGTGCCAGCAGCAGACTAGCGGGAGATCAAGAGACCCAGTACTTC.

This chain joins TRBV20-1 and TRBJ2-5; weak D call: TRBD1 (6 bases). Germline-derived CDR1 and CDR2 are DFQATT and SNEGSKA (reference sequence). The CDR3 is made up of 13 amino acids. Trimming left V 4 bases short and J 5 bases short, with 14 bases between. This chain's CDR3 is CSAITGPQETQYF. Here the CDR3 DNA reads TGCAGTGCTATTACAGGGCCCCAGGAGACCCAGTACTTC.

The sample holds a few counts of this clonotype. This sequence joins TRBV20-1 and TRBJ2-1, with TRBD2 identical over 9 bases. CDR1 is DFQATT and CDR2 is SNEGSKA in the germline V gene (reference sequence). The CDR3 contains 14 residues. J gave up 5 bases and V 1 base, and 3 bases lay outside the gene matches. The CDR3 loop reads CSARALAGNNEQFF. The CDR3, as DNA: TGCAGTGCTAGAGCGCTAGCGGGGAACAATGAGCAGTTCTTC.

This clonotype turned up a few times. The rearrangement joins TRBV12-3 or TRBV12-4 to TRBJ1-4; TRBD1 is a possible D gene (6 bases). The V and J ends lost 8 bases and 7 bases respectively, with 14 bases between them. This CDR3 is built from 13 residues. In DNA, the CDR3 is TGTGCCAGCGGGGGCACACTTGGTGAAAAACTGTTTTTT. It encodes CASGGTLGEKLFF.

Regarding this clonotype: The junction departs from germline at one end; a sequencing error may be responsible. This chain uses TRBV20-1 with TRBJ1-5, with D unresolved. This CDR3 is built from 14 residues. The germline CDR1 and CDR2 sequences are DFQATT and SNEGSKA (reference sequence). CDR3 amino acids: CSAIRVASNQPRHF. Written as DNA, the CDR3 is TGCAGTGCTATAAGGGTAGCGAGCAATCAGCCCCGGCATTTT.

The CDR3 region has the DNA TGTGCCAGCAGCTTAGGGTGGAGGACTGAAGCTTTCTTT. Amino acids: CASSLGWRTEAFF. The chain couples TRBV7-9 to TRBJ1-1; D remains unclear. The V end was cut by 1 base, the J end by 5 bases, with 8 bases between. Germline-derived CDR1 and CDR2 are SEHNR and FQNEAQ (reference sequence). The CDR3 runs to 13 residues. Full variable domain (missing parts from reference TRBV7-9 and TRBJ1-1): DTGVSQNPRHKITKRGQNVTFRCDPISEHNRLYWYRQTLGQGPEFLTYFQNEAQLEKSRLLSDRFSAERPKGSFSTLEIQRTEQGDSAMYLCASSLGWRTEAFFGQGTRLTVV.

This clonotype has more than one count but fewer than ten. The rearrangement uses TRBV5-5 and TRBJ1-6; possible D gene TRBD1, 5 bases. Germline-derived CDR1 and CDR2 are SGHKS and YYEKEE (reference sequence). The CDR3 spans 17 residues. V lost 0 bases and J lost 9, with 19 bases in between. CDR3 in amino acids: CASSLVRDFIPISPLHF. CDR3 bases: TGTGCCAGCAGCTTGGTCAGGGATTTCATCCCAATTTCACCCCTCCACTTT. The full variable domain, with the rest looked up from reference TRBV5-5 and TRBJ1-6, is DAGVTQSPTHLIKTRGQQVTLRCSPISGHKSVSWYQQVLGQGPQFIFQYYEKEERGRGNFPDRFSARQFPNYSSELNVNALLLGDSALYLCASSLVRDFIPISPLHFGNGTRLTVT.

This clonotype was seen a handful of times. The chain recombines TRBV5-1 with TRBJ1-1; possible D gene TRBD1, 6 bases. The length of the CDR3 is 15 residues. Per germline, CDR1 SGHRS and CDR2 YFSETQ. V was trimmed by 3 bases and J by 6 bases, leaving 18 bases between them. The CDR3 reads CASSSLQGPVAEAFF. CDR3 DNA sequence: TGCGCCAGCAGCTCTCTACAGGGACCGGTCGCTGAAGCTTTCTTT.

This clonotype appeared a few times. The chain joins TRBV19 to TRBJ1-5; D is uncertain. Trimming stripped 6 bases from V and 0 bases from J, with 6 bases between. This CDR3 has 13 amino acids. From germline, CDR1 is LNHDA and CDR2 SQIVND (reference sequence). This CDR3 is CASRSSSNQPQHF. The CDR3 DNA reads as TGTGCCAGTAGAAGTTCTAGCAATCAGCCCCAGCATTTT.

This clonotype was seen a handful of times. V is TRBV9 and J is TRBJ2-1; no firm D call. CDR1 is SGDLS and CDR2 is YYNGEE in the germline V gene. The CDR3 contains 14 residues. The ends were cut back, 7 bases at V and 1 base at J, with 12 bases in the middle. The CDR3 sequence: CASGERASYNEQFF. The CDR3, as DNA: TGTGCCAGCGGCGAACGGGCGTCCTACAATGAGCAGTTCTTC.

This clonotype was seen only once. One end of the junction does not line up with germline, which may come from a read error. The J gene is TRBJ2-5, the V gene TRBV12-5; 9 nucleotides match TRBD1. The length of the CDR3 is 13 residues. The germline V gene encodes CDR1 LGHNT and CDR2 FRNRAP. The CDR3 is CASGLATTGTGTF. CDR3 sequence (DNA): TGTGCTAGTGGTTTGGCTACCACCGGGACAGGGACATTC.

This clonotype has more than one count but fewer than ten. The chain carries TRBV24-1 and TRBJ2-1, with D hard to call. The CDR3 has 14 residues. From germline, CDR1 is KGHDR and CDR2 SFDVKD. V shed 9 bases and J shed 1 base, with 12 bases lying between them. The CDR3 here is CATRSSESYNEQFF. The CDR3, as DNA: TGTGCCACCCGCTCTTCGGAATCCTACAATGAGCAGTTCTTC.

The CDR3 DNA follows: TGTGCCAGCAGTTACTCCTCAGGGGGCACCCACAATGAGCAGTTCTTC. Protein: CASSYSSGGTHNEQFF. The rearrangement uses TRBV6-5 and TRBJ2-1, with 8 bases matching TRBD1. V gave up 0 bases and J gave up 5 bases; unmatched junction bases: 6. The CDR3 has 16 amino acids. CDR1 and CDR2 (germline): MNHEY, SVGAGI.

The chain is built from TRBV12-5 and TRBJ2-7; TRBD2 agrees at 7 bases. The CDR3 is 14 residues long. Germline trimming cut 6 bases from V and 2 bases from J; bases unmatched to any gene: 7. CDR1 is LGHNT, CDR2 FRNRAP, per germline. Here the CDR3 reads CASGQSGAPYEQYF. The CDR3 nucleotides read TGTGCTAGTGGCCAGAGCGGGGCCCCCTACGAGCAGTACTTC.

This clonotype was seen a single time. This chain links TRBV2 with TRBJ1-1, with 9 bases fitting TRBD1. Germline V gene lookup returns CDR1 SNHLY and CDR2 FYNNEI. After removal of 5 bases from V and 4 bases from J, the junction contained 8 bases not matched to a gene. The CDR3 has 15 amino acids. As DNA, the CDR3 is TGTGCCAGCAGTCTAACACAGGGGGCAGCCACTGAAGCTTTCTTT. It is translated as CASSLTQGAATEAFF. The full variable domain, its missing parts supplied by reference TRBV2 and TRBJ1-1, is EPEVTQTPSHQVTQMGQEVILRCVPISNHLYFYWYRQILGQKVEFLVSFYNNEISEKSEIFDDQFSVERPDGSNFTLKIRSTKLEDSAMYFCASSLTQGAATEAFFGQGTRLTVV.

Concerning this clonotype itself: A much larger clone differs by one base, so this may be a read error. V is TRBV7-7 and J is TRBJ2-3; D may be TRBD2 (5 bases). Germline lookup yields CDR1 SSHAT and CDR2 FNYEAQ (reference sequence). The CDR3 runs to 14 residues. Trimming took 0 bases from V and 8 from J, leaving 12 bases between them. Written as DNA, the CDR3 is TGTGCCAGCAGCTTAGCGGGGAAAGGAGGTACGCAGTATTTT. Translated, it gives CASSLAGKGGTQYF.

The CDR3 reads CASSYAARITDTQYF. CDR3 coding DNA: TGTGCCAGCAGTTACGCCGCCCGAATCACAGATACGCAGTATTTT. This rearrangement joins TRBV6-2 or TRBV6-3 to TRBJ2-3, with D uncertain. The CDR3 extends over 15 amino acids. From germline, CDR1 is MNHEY and CDR2 SVGEGT. Trimming removed 2 bases at V and 2 bases at J, with 11 bases between.

This chain joins TRBV11-1 and TRBJ2-5, with D hard to call. The germline V and J ends were trimmed by 4 bases and 0 bases, with 9 bases remaining between them. This CDR3 contains 14 residues. In germline, CDR1 is SGHAT, CDR2 FQDESV (reference sequence). DNA for the CDR3: TGTGCCAGCAGCTACTACGGGTACCAAGAGACCCAGTACTTC. Amino acid sequence: CASSYYGYQETQYF.

This clonotype was counted between two and nine times. V usage is TRBV10-3 and J usage is TRBJ2-7; possible D gene TRBD1, 5 bases. The CDR3 loop spans 13 amino acids. Trimming shortened V by 3 bases and J by 4 bases, and 10 bases separated the two germline ends. Germline V gives CDR1 ENHRY, CDR2 SYGVKD. CDR3 sequence: CAISEDRMYEQYV. CDR3 bases: TGTGCCATCAGTGAAGACAGAATGTACGAGCAGTACGTC.

This clonotype was found once. The rearrangement links TRBV18 to TRBJ2-3, with D possibly called TRBD1 or TRBD2 (5 bases each). Germline V lookup: CDR1 KGHSH, CDR2 LQKENI. CDR3 length equals 15 residues. The ends were cut back, 3 bases at V and 6 bases at J, with 16 bases in the middle. The CDR3 bases are TGTGCCAGCTCACCGGGACCTTCGGTGTATGATACGCAGTATTTT. Its translation is CASSPGPSVYDTQYF. The full variable domain, with the rest looked up from reference TRBV18 and TRBJ2-3, is NAGVMQNPRHLVRRRGQEARLRCSPMKGHSHVYWYRQLPEEGLKFMVYLQKENIIDESGMPKERFSAEFPKEGPSILRIQQVVRGDSAAYFCASSPGPSVYDTQYFGPGTRLTVL.

This clonotype was found a few times. This chain uses TRBV7-9 with TRBJ1-3; possible D gene TRBD1, 5 bases. CDR1 and CDR2 from the germline V gene are SEHNR and FQNEAQ (reference sequence). With 10 bases removed from V and 6 bases from J, the gap between germline ends came to 19 bases. The CDR3 loop spans 14 amino acids. The CDR3 nucleotides read TGTGCCACGCAAGGCGGGACCCCCGAAAACACCATATATTTT. It is translated as CATQGGTPENTIYF.

This clonotype was detected a few times. The gene calls are TRBV3-1 and TRBJ1-5; D unclear. There are 14 residues in the CDR3. From germline, CDR1 is LGHDT and CDR2 YNNKEL (reference sequence). The V end lost 4 bases, the J end lost 4 bases, and 11 bases lay between the germline ends. This chain's CDR3 is CASSPLPGNQPQHF. The DNA of the CDR3 is TGTGCCAGCAGCCCCCTCCCGGGGAATCAGCCCCAGCATTTT.

This clonotype was recorded a few times. The J gene is TRBJ1-2, the V gene TRBV12-3 or TRBV12-4; D not resolved. Trimming shortened V by 4 bases and J by 8 bases, and 14 bases separated the two germline ends. This CDR3 comprises 13 residues. CDR3 region: CASSYDSLGGYTF. The CDR3 nucleotides read TGTGCCAGCAGTTATGACTCCCTTGGGGGCTACACCTTC.

A word on this clonotype: This may stem from a read error, because a much larger clone lies one nucleotide away. CDR3 region: CASSHRPGLAVYNEQFF. The DNA for the CDR3 is TGTGCCAGCAGCCACAGGCCGGGACTAGCGGTGTACAATGAGCAGTTCTTC. The chain recombines TRBV7-9 with TRBJ2-1, with 11 nucleotides matching TRBD2. This CDR3 spans 17 amino acids. Germline lookup yields CDR1 SEHNR and CDR2 FQNEAQ (reference sequence). V shed 5 bases, J shed 4 bases, and the junction held 10 bases outside the gene matches.

The chain employs TRBV18 and TRBJ1-1, with unresolved D. Trimming took 1 base from V and 1 from J, leaving 4 bases between them. The CDR3 consists of 13 residues. Germline V gives CDR1 KGHSH, CDR2 LQKENI. CDR3 coding DNA: TGTGCCAGCTCACCACGGGAGAACACTGAAGCTTTCTTT. Protein product: CASSPRENTEAFF.

This clonotype showed up just a few times. The chain recombines TRBV29-1 with TRBJ2-1, with 13 nucleotides matching TRBD2. The V gene end was trimmed by 6 bases and the J gene end by 3 bases; junction bases not matched to a gene: 5. Germline V CDR1 and CDR2: SQVTM, ANQGSEA. The CDR3 length is 15 residues. The CDR3 nucleotides read TGCAGCGTAACCGGGACTAGCGGGGTCTACAATGAGCAGTTCTTC. Amino acids: CSVTGTSGVYNEQFF.

The rearrangement links TRBV11-2 to TRBJ2-1, with 9 bases lining up with TRBD2. CDR1 is SGHAT and CDR2 is FQNNGV in the germline V gene. J lost 5 bases, V lost 5 bases, and 13 bases had no gene match. This CDR3 has 17 amino acids. DNA of the CDR3: TGTGCCAGCAGCCCCCGGCCGGGACTAGCTGTCCACAATGAGCAGTTCTTC. This translates into CASSPRPGLAVHNEQFF. Full variable domain (rest looked up from reference TRBV11-2 and TRBJ2-1): EAGVAQSPRYKIIEKRQSVAFWCNPISGHATLYWYQQILGQGPKLLIQFQNNGVVDDSQLPKDRFSAERLKGVDSTLKIQPAKLEDSAVYLCASSPRPGLAVHNEQFFGPGTRLTVL.

This CDR3 is CASSLAGGPMGETQYF. Here the CDR3 DNA reads TGTGCCAGCAGCTTAGCGGGAGGGCCCATGGGAGAGACCCAGTACTTC. The V and J genes are TRBV7-8 and TRBJ2-5; 7 bases are shared with TRBD2. The V gene's germline CDR1 is SGHVS and CDR2 FQNEAQ. V dropped 0 bases and J dropped 4; count of bases not matched to a gene: 8. This CDR3 comprises 16 residues.

This clonotype was seen a handful of times. V gene TRBV29-1 combines with J gene TRBJ2-1; D unclear. This CDR3 region has 13 residues. Germline CDR1 is SQVTM and CDR2 is ANQGSEA. With 4 bases removed from V and 9 bases from J, the gap between germline ends came to 16 bases. The chain's CDR3 is CSVGVTAKAEQFF. CDR3 sequence (DNA): TGCAGCGTTGGGGTGACCGCGAAAGCTGAGCAGTTCTTC.

The rearrangement uses TRBV24-1 and TRBJ2-2; TRBD1 agrees at 8 bases. The CDR3 is made up of 13 amino acids. V dropped 9 bases and J dropped 3; count of bases not matched to a gene: 2. CDR1 and CDR2 (germline): KGHDR, SFDVKD. CDR3 nucleotides: TGTGCCACCCGACAGGGGCACACCGGGGAGCTGTTTTTT. The encoded protein is CATRQGHTGELFF.